The source of this T cell receptor beta chain is a study of blood T cell repertoires in COVID-19. Background on the study: Collection of acute and convalescent COVID-19 samples took place in the United States, Italy and Spain. PBMCs, B-cell-depleted T cells, or T cells were the source of the cDNA or gDNA that made up the material.

The CDR3 sequence is 17 residues long. The method was immunoSEQ multiplex PCR; TCRdb's version includes in-frame clones alone and lacks a portion of them. The sample consists of around 320,000 clones, under 90% of them appearing once. Seattle cases were enrolled at active infection and followed longitudinally. Sequencing input: peripheral blood. The V gene is TRBV12-2, the J gene TRBJ1-5; TRBD1 is the table's D call and was not checked against the DNA. TRBV12-2 is designated a pseudogene. The sequence came from a woman in her thirties with COVID-19, enrolled during active disease. The CDR3 loop reads CASRPESGHQLNWPQHF. DNA for the CDR3: TGTGCAAGTCGCCCGGAATCGGGACACCAACTGAATTGGCCCCAGCATTTT.